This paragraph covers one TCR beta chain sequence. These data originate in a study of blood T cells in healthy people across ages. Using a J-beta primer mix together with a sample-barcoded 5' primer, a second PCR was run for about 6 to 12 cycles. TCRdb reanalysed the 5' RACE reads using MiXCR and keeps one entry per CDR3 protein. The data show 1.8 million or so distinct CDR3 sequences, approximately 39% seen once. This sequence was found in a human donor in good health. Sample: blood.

This CDR3 is CATSQGSETQYF. In nucleotides, the CDR3 is TGTGCCACATCACAGGGGTCCGAGACCCAGTACTTC. The chain combines TRBV2 with TRBJ2-5, with 7 bases matching TRBD1. CDR3 length: 12 residues. The ends lost 10 bases at V and 5 bases at J; junction bases unmatched: 7. From germline, CDR1 is SNHLY and CDR2 FYNNEI.